Detailed here is one T cell receptor (beta chain). The record originates from a study of blood T cell repertoires in COVID-19. This CDR3 is built from 13 residues. Germline V gene sequence: CDR1 SNHLY, CDR2 FYNNEI. Deletions cut 9 bases from V and 2 bases from J, with 14 bases between. In Cohort 3, a recovered donor had either two negative PCRs, clearance, or symptom resolution. Data came from immunoSEQ multiplex PCR; TCRdb stores just in-frame clones and leaves some out. There are about 320,000 clones in the sample; around 86% occur only once, and approximately 4.7% lies in the top ten. J is TRBJ2-7 and V is TRBV2, with D possibly being TRBD1 (5 bases). Sequencing was performed on PBMCs or T cells enriched from blood (not recorded which). The TCR was taken from a man aged 55 to 69 who had recovered from COVID-19. In DNA form, the CDR3 reads TGTGCCAGTGAGACCGACAGAGCCTACGAGCAGTACTTC. It specifies CASETDRAYEQYF.